These 30 T cell receptor beta chains share one sample of origin, sequenced in a study of blood T cell repertoires in COVID-19. Here immunoSEQ multiplex PCR was the method, and the copy in TCRdb shows in-frame clones only, minus some. The table includes around 140,000 clones, roughly 90% detected once. Source material: peripheral blood. The origin of the receptors is a man aged 65 to 79 with active COVID-19.

CDR3: CASRTGTSGGGGALAKNIQYF. DNA for the CDR3: TGCGCCAGCCGAACCGGGACTAGCGGAGGGGGTGGGGCCCTAGCCAAAAACATTCAGTACTTC. The rearrangement links TRBV5-1 to TRBJ2-4, with 11 bases aligning to TRBD2. The CDR3 loop spans 21 amino acids. Germline V CDR1 and CDR2: SGHRS, YFSETQ. V gave up 7 bases and J gave up 0 bases; unmatched junction bases: 21.

This sequence joins TRBV21-1 and TRBJ2-3; no check of the table's D call, TRBD2, against the DNA was made. TRBV21-1 is termed a pseudogene. The CDR3 has 15 residues. As DNA, the CDR3 is TGTGCCAGCAGCAAGACTAGCGGGAAGGCAGATACGCAGTATTTT. Its translation is CASSKTSGKADTQYF.

In this sample, this clone turned up many times. The chain is built from TRBV7-3 and TRBJ2-2, with D uncertain. Trimming removed 5 bases from V and 7 bases from J, with 20 bases in between. Germline CDR1 SGHTA, CDR2 FQGTGA. This CDR3 contains 16 residues. Here the CDR3 reads CASSQPSLETGGELFF. CDR3 nucleotide sequence: TGTGCCAGCAGCCAACCCAGTCTGGAGACGGGCGGGGAGCTGTTTTTT.

The chain has TRBV7-9 and TRBJ1-2; 7 bases fit TRBD1. The V gene's germline CDR1 is SEHNR and CDR2 FQNEAQ (reference sequence). This CDR3 comprises 14 residues. J lost 6 bases, V lost 5 bases, and 9 bases had no gene match. The CDR3 loop reads CASSQQNRGHGYTF. The CDR3 DNA sequence: TGTGCCAGCAGCCAACAAAACAGGGGTCATGGCTACACCTTC.

The gene calls are TRBV6-5 and TRBJ1-4; D is undetermined. V lost 5 bases and J lost 3, with 13 bases in between. This CDR3 region has 15 residues. Germline V gene sequence: CDR1 MNHEY, CDR2 SVGAGI. CDR3 DNA sequence: TGTGCCAGCAGTACACGGCGGGAAGCTAATGAAAAACTGTTTTTT. Protein: CASSTRREANEKLFF.

The CDR3 is CASSLIGGNTEAFF. For the CDR3, the DNA is TGTGCCAGCAGCCTCATAGGGGGAAACACTGAAGCTTTCTTT. V gene TRBV14 combines with J gene TRBJ1-1; tentative D call: TRBD1 (6 bases). There are 14 residues in the CDR3. From germline, CDR1 is SGHDN and CDR2 FVKESK. The V gene lost 4 bases and the J gene lost 2 bases, with 11 bases spanning the gap.

This clone occurred once. The chain links TRBV28 to TRBJ2-4, with D maybe TRBD1 (6 bases). Germline V gene sequence: CDR1 MDHEN, CDR2 SYDVKM. CDR3 length: 16 residues. Trimming removed 6 bases from V and 3 bases from J, with 18 bases in between. The CDR3 coding sequence is TGTGCCAGCAGCCCCGCCCCGACAGGCGGCAAAAACATTCAGTACTTC. It encodes CASSPAPTGGKNIQYF.

The rearrangement joins TRBV5-4 to TRBJ2-7; 12 bases agree with TRBD2. The CDR3 length is 15 residues. The V gene end was trimmed by 3 bases and the J gene end by 4 bases; junction bases not matched to a gene: 5. Germline values: CDR1 SGHNT, CDR2 YYREEE (reference sequence). CDR3 nucleotides: TGTGCCAGCAGCTCGAGGACTAGCGGGATTTACGAGCAGTACTTC. Translated, it gives CASSSRTSGIYEQYF.

This chain joins TRBV6-5 and TRBJ2-1, with TRBD1 identical over 9 bases. Germline CDR1 is MNHEY and CDR2 is SVGAGI. After removal of 5 bases from V and 0 bases from J, the junction contained 2 bases not matched to a gene. The CDR3 is made up of 15 amino acids. CDR3 sequence: CASSTGQGSYNEQFF. CDR3 coding DNA: TGTGCCAGCAGTACGGGACAGGGCTCCTACAATGAGCAGTTCTTC.

This chain links TRBV15 with TRBJ1-2; possibly TRBD1 for D (6 bases). V was cut by 3 bases and J by 7 bases, with 12 bases left in between. CDR3 size: 13 residues. Germline CDR1 LNHNV, CDR2 YYDKDF (reference sequence). CDR3 DNA sequence: TGTGCCACCAGCAGGCGGGGGGCGCTTGGCTACACCTTC. Translating gives CATSRRGALGYTF.

The chain employs TRBV29-1 and TRBJ2-5; D remains ambiguous. V lost 4 bases and J lost 5, with 8 bases in between. The CDR3 contains 11 residues. The V gene's germline CDR1 is SQVTM and CDR2 ANQGSEA. CDR3 bases: TGCAGCGTTGCCCCCGCGGAGACCCAGTACTTC. Protein: CSVAPAETQYF.

The chain carries TRBV5-1 and TRBJ2-2; 8 nucleotides align to TRBD1. CDR3 length: 16 amino acids. The germline V gene encodes CDR1 SGHRS and CDR2 YFSETQ. V was clipped by 4 bases and J by 7 bases; unmatched bases: 12. This CDR3 is CASSPSGQGRSGELFF. The DNA for the CDR3 is TGCGCCAGCAGCCCGAGCGGACAGGGACGAAGCGGGGAGCTGTTTTTT. Drawing the rest from reference TRBV5-1 and TRBJ2-2, the complete variable domain is KAGVTQTPRYLIKTRGQQVTLSCSPISGHRSVSWYQQTPGQGLQFLFEYFSETQRNKGNFPGRFSGRQFSNSRSEMNVSTLELGDSALYLCASSPSGQGRSGELFFGEGSRLTVL.

Concerning this clone: Different DNA sequences within this sample yield the same CDR3. The chain joins TRBV6-6 to TRBJ1-5; D gene unclear. The germline V gene has CDR1 MNHNY and CDR2 SVGAGI (reference sequence). The CDR3 is 13 residues long. Trimming stripped 6 bases from V and 2 bases from J, with 8 bases between. CDR3 sequence: CASRPGGNQPQHF. The DNA of the CDR3 is TGTGCCAGCAGACCCGGGGGCAATCAGCCCCAGCATTTT.

This rearrangement joins TRBV3-1 (or the pseudogene TRBV3-2) to TRBJ1-4; D ambiguous. In germline, CDR1 is LGHDT, CDR2 YNNKEL (reference sequence). V lost 3 bases and J lost 4, with 9 bases in between. CDR3 length: 14 residues. Here the CDR3 DNA reads TGTGCCAGCAGCCAGCGGGTCAGTAATGAAAAACTGTTTTTT. Its translation: CASSQRVSNEKLFF.

V and J are TRBV6-5 and TRBJ1-6, with 9 bases matching TRBD1. From germline, CDR1 is MNHEY and CDR2 SVGAGI. The ends lost 8 bases at V and 5 bases at J; junction bases unmatched: 1. The CDR3 consists of 13 residues. The CDR3 protein is CASRQGDNSPLHF. CDR3 nucleotide sequence: TGTGCCAGCCGACAGGGGGATAATTCACCCCTCCACTTT.

Concerning this clone itself: It is likely a read error, because the conserved phenylalanine at the end of the CDR3 is missing. It is unclear where the CDR3 begins or ends on the DNA, so no DNA is shown, and the CDR3 is as TCRdb lists it. J is TRBJ2-7 and V is TRBV3-1 (or the pseudogene TRBV3-2); no check of the table's D call, TRBD1, against the DNA was made. The CDR3 extends over 12 residues, inclusive of both ends. CDR1 LGHDT and CDR2 YNNKEL come from the germline V gene (reference sequence). The CDR3 spells CASSQEPGQKVL.

The chain is built from TRBV9 and TRBJ2-5; D is unresolved. CDR1 and CDR2 (germline): SGDLS, YYNGEE. The V and J ends lost 0 bases and 1 base respectively, with 10 bases between them. This CDR3 region has 15 residues. The CDR3 nucleotides are TGTGCCAGCAGCGTAGGCCAGGTCCTCCAAGAGACCCAGTACTTC. Translating it yields CASSVGQVLQETQYF.

This clone occurred once. V gene TRBV7-9 combines with J gene TRBJ2-7; 7 positions match TRBD1. The CDR3 is 14 amino acids. CDR1 and CDR2 (germline): SEHNR, FQNEAQ (reference sequence). V dropped 5 bases and J dropped 0; count of bases not matched to a gene: 4. The CDR3 DNA reads TGTGCCAGCAGCCTACAGGGGAACTCCTACGAGCAGTACTTC. Its translation: CASSLQGNSYEQYF.

This rearrangement joins TRBV5-1 to TRBJ2-3; 12 nucleotides agree with TRBD2. V gave up 0 bases and J gave up 4 bases; unmatched junction bases: 18. CDR1 and CDR2 from the germline V gene are SGHRS and YFSETQ. This CDR3 is built from 21 residues. CDR3 residues: CASSLGRFSLAGGPISDTQYF. CDR3 DNA sequence: TGCGCCAGCAGCTTGGGTCGTTTCTCTCTAGCGGGAGGGCCAATATCAGATACGCAGTATTTT. Looking up the rest from reference TRBV5-1 and TRBJ2-3 gives the full variable domain: KAGVTQTPRYLIKTRGQQVTLSCSPISGHRSVSWYQQTPGQGLQFLFEYFSETQRNKGNFPGRFSGRQFSNSRSEMNVSTLELGDSALYLCASSLGRFSLAGGPISDTQYFGPGTRLTVL.

The chain is built from TRBV30 and TRBJ2-1; TRBD2 matches at 10 bases. This CDR3 has 14 residues. The V gene's germline CDR1 is GTSNPN and CDR2 SVGIG (reference sequence). The V and J ends lost 3 bases and 8 bases, in that order; junction bases with no gene match: 7. The CDR3 spells CAWRLAGVVDEQFF. In DNA form, the CDR3 reads TGTGCCTGGAGGCTAGCGGGAGTTGTCGATGAGCAGTTCTTC.

The V call is TRBV28, the J call TRBJ1-4, with 9 bases lining up with TRBD1. The CDR3 consists of 14 residues. V lost 6 bases, J lost 8 bases, and 7 bases stayed unmatched. CDR1 is MDHEN and CDR2 is SYDVKM in the germline V gene. The CDR3 bases are TGTGCCAGCAGATTACAGGGGGCGGGAGAAAAACTGTTTTTT. Translation gives CASRLQGAGEKLFF.

This chain uses TRBV23-1 with TRBJ2-2; 9 bases map to TRBD1. TRBV23-1 counts as an open reading frame of uncertain function. Losses at the gene ends were 4 bases for V and 0 bases for J; bases not matched to a gene: 6. The CDR3 is made up of 17 amino acids. CDR3 in DNA: TGCGCCAGCAGTCGGGGACGGGACAGGGCGAACACCGGGGAGCTGTTTTTT. It specifies CASSRGRDRANTGELFF.

This chain joins TRBV28 and TRBJ2-1; D uncertain. Germline loops: CDR1 MDHEN, CDR2 SYDVKM. CDR3 size: 12 residues. Trimming cost V 2 bases and J 10 bases, with 9 bases left between them. This chain's CDR3 is CASSLRQREQFF. CDR3 DNA: TGTGCCAGCAGTTTACGACAACGCGAGCAGTTCTTC.

J is TRBJ1-1 and V is TRBV18; 7 bases fit TRBD1. The junction had 4 bases not matched to a gene; V was cut back by 2 bases and J by 1 base. The CDR3 extends over 15 amino acids. Per the germline V gene, CDR1 is KGHSH and CDR2 is LQKENI. CDR3 nucleotide sequence: TGTGCCAGCTCACCAGCGACAGGGTCGAACACTGAAGCTTTCTTT. This codes for CASSPATGSNTEAFF.

This CDR3 reads CASGQGLYEQYF. CDR3 DNA sequence: TGTGCCAGCGGACAGGGACTCTACGAGCAGTACTTC. V and J are TRBV7-9 and TRBJ2-7; 8 bases fit TRBD1. The ends lost 8 bases at V and 3 bases at J; junction bases unmatched: 3. The CDR3 length is 12 residues. Germline V gene data show CDR1 as SEHNR and CDR2 as FQNEAQ (reference sequence).

This CDR3 is CASSLPGGNSPLHF. CDR3 DNA: TGTGCCAGCAGCCTCCCGGGGGGGAATTCACCCCTCCACTTT. The chain carries TRBV7-9 and TRBJ1-6; a weak D match, TRBD1 (5 bases). CDR1 is SEHNR and CDR2 is FQNEAQ in the germline V gene (reference sequence). Deletions cut 5 bases from V and 7 bases from J, with 12 bases between. This CDR3 comprises 14 residues. Supplemented by reference TRBV7-9 and TRBJ1-6, the full variable domain reads DTGVSQNPRHKITKRGQNVTFRCDPISEHNRLYWYRQTLGQGPEFLTYFQNEAQLEKSRLLSDRFSAERPKGSFSTLEIQRTEQGDSAMYLCASSLPGGNSPLHFGNGTRLTVT.

The sample holds a few counts of this clone. This chain joins TRBV4-1 and TRBJ2-2; D is possibly TRBD1 (6 bases). Germline V gene sequence: CDR1 MGHRA, CDR2 YSYEKL. The CDR3 has 15 residues. V was cut by 2 bases and J by 7 bases, with 14 bases left in between. In DNA, the CDR3 is TGCGCCAGCAGCCAAAGGACTCAGGGGAACGGGGAGCTGTTTTTT. It codes for CASSQRTQGNGELFF.

V usage is TRBV27 and J usage is TRBJ2-1; 9 bases map to TRBD2. Germline CDR1 and CDR2: MNHEY and SMNVEV (reference sequence). Trimming at V came to 5 bases and at J to 4 bases, leaving 12 bases not matched to a gene. The CDR3 is 17 residues long. The CDR3 loop reads CASSLRSSGATYNEQFF. CDR3 coding DNA: TGTGCCAGCAGTCTACGCTCTAGCGGGGCAACTTACAATGAGCAGTTCTTC.

The rearrangement links TRBV9 to TRBJ2-2; D is unresolved. Germline CDR1 SGDLS, CDR2 YYNGEE. The length of the CDR3 is 13 residues. V lost 3 bases to trimming and J lost 2 bases, with 5 bases between them. CDR3: CASSAPNTGELFF. As DNA, the CDR3 is TGTGCCAGCAGCGCCCCTAACACCGGGGAGCTGTTTTTT.

This chain uses TRBV28 with TRBJ1-2; 7 bases agree with TRBD1. The CDR3 is 16 amino acids. With V trimmed by 6 bases and J by 5 bases, 15 bases remained unmatched. CDR1 is MDHEN and CDR2 is SYDVKM in the germline V gene. The CDR3 region is CASRPEGARPPYGYTF. The CDR3 region has the DNA TGTGCCAGCAGACCCGAGGGGGCGCGTCCTCCGTATGGCTACACCTTC.